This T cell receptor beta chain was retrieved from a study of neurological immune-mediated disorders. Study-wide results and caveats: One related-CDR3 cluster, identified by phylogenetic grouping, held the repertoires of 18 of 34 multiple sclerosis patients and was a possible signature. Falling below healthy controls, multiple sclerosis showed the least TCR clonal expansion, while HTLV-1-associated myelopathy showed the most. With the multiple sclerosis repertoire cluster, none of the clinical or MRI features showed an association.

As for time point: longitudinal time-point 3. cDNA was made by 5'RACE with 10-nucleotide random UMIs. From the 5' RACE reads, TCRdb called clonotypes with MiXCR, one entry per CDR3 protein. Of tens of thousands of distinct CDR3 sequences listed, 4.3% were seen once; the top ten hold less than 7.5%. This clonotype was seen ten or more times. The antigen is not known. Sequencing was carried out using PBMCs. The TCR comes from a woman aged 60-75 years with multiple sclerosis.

This CDR3 reads CASSLEVGTNYGYTF. CDR3 in DNA: TGCGCCAGCAGCTTGGAGGTAGGGACTAACTATGGCTACACCTTC. V gene TRBV5-1 combines with J gene TRBJ1-2; no clear D. Germline V lookup: CDR1 SGHRS, CDR2 YFSETQ. The ends were cut back, 0 bases at V and 0 bases at J, with 9 bases in the middle. CDR3 size: 15 residues.